These 8 T cell receptor beta chains originate from one sample sequenced in a study of PD-L1 blockade in urothelial cancer. Libraries were prepared by immunoSEQ multiplex PCR; TCRdb keeps only in-frame clonotypes and omits some of them. The sample carries tens of thousands of clones, about 88% recorded once. The time point is: peripheral blood 6 weeks after treatment start. Here the sequenced sample was PBMCs, taken around atezolizumab (anti-PD-L1) treatment. Every receptor here comes from a man in his sixties with urothelial cancer.

Only one count was recorded for this clone. The chain is built from TRBV4-2 and TRBJ2-1; 9 nucleotides align to TRBD2. Looked up from germline, CDR1 is LGHNA and CDR2 is YNFKEQ. Losses at the gene ends were 3 bases for V and 9 bases for J; bases not matched to a gene: 9. There are 15 residues in the CDR3. DNA of the CDR3: TGTGCCAGCAGCCACTTGGGACTAGCTACCGGTGAGCAGTTCTTC. Translation gives CASSHLGLATGEQFF.

In this sample, this clone turned up a few times. The rearrangement uses TRBV5-6 and TRBJ2-4, with 7 bases identical to TRBD1. Germline V gene sequence: CDR1 SGHDT, CDR2 YYEEEE. With V trimmed by 4 bases and J by 0 bases, 7 bases remained unmatched. This CDR3 contains 16 residues. The CDR3 DNA reads as TGTGCCAGCAGCGAACCGGGACAGCTAGCCAAAAACATTCAGTACTTC. Protein: CASSEPGQLAKNIQYF.

V is TRBV10-3 and J is TRBJ2-7; no definite D call. Trimming cost V 3 bases and J 7 bases, with 7 bases left between them. The V gene's germline CDR1 is ENHRY and CDR2 SYGVKD. The CDR3 spans 11 residues. CDR3 in DNA: TGTGCCATCAGTGATCTCTTGGAGCAGTACTTC. Its translation: CAISDLLEQYF.

The CDR3 sequence: CASSEGATWETQYF. The DNA for the CDR3 is TGTGCCAGCAGTGAAGGGGCCACATGGGAGACCCAGTACTTC. The genes are TRBV6-1 and TRBJ2-5; D is ambiguous. Germline-derived CDR1 and CDR2 are MNHNS and SASEGT. Trimming removed 1 base at V and 5 bases at J, with 11 bases between. The CDR3 sequence is 14 residues long.

The sample holds one count of this clone. The chain is built from TRBV27 and TRBJ2-2, with 8 bases matching TRBD1. The germline CDR1 and CDR2 sequences are MNHEY and SMNVEV (reference sequence). The CDR3 contains 17 residues. J was trimmed by 4 bases and V by 5 bases; bases with no gene match: 12. CDR3 in DNA: TGTGCCAGCAGTCCCTGGGCAGGGGGCTTTTTCACCGGGGAGCTGTTTTTT. It yields the protein CASSPWAGGFFTGELFF.

The table lists this clone with a few counts. The chain joins TRBV19 to TRBJ2-2; 8 positions match TRBD2. Germline CDR1 LNHDA, CDR2 SQIVND (reference sequence). The V gene end was trimmed by 6 bases and the J gene end by 4 bases; junction bases not matched to a gene: 4. This CDR3 spans 14 amino acids. The CDR3 is CASRLAESTGELFF. CDR3 bases: TGTGCCAGTAGACTAGCGGAGAGCACCGGGGAGCTGTTTTTT.

This chain connects TRBV11-3 to TRBJ2-2; possibly TRBD1 for D (5 bases). Deletions cut 6 bases from V and 0 bases from J, with 14 bases between. This CDR3 comprises 16 residues. The germline CDR1 and CDR2 sequences are SGHNT and YENEEA. Written as DNA, the CDR3 is TGTGCCAGCAGACCTTTCGGCAGGGCGAACACCGGGGAGCTGTTTTTT. Its protein product is CASRPFGRANTGELFF.

CDR3 DNA sequence: TGCGCCAGCAGCTTGGCGTGGAGCTCCTATAATTCACCCCTCCACTTT. It yields the protein CASSLAWSSYNSPLHF. The J gene is TRBJ1-6, the V gene TRBV5-1; D ambiguous. Trimming took 0 bases from V and 0 from J, leaving 7 bases between them. The germline V gene encodes CDR1 SGHRS and CDR2 YFSETQ. This CDR3 is 16 amino acids long.